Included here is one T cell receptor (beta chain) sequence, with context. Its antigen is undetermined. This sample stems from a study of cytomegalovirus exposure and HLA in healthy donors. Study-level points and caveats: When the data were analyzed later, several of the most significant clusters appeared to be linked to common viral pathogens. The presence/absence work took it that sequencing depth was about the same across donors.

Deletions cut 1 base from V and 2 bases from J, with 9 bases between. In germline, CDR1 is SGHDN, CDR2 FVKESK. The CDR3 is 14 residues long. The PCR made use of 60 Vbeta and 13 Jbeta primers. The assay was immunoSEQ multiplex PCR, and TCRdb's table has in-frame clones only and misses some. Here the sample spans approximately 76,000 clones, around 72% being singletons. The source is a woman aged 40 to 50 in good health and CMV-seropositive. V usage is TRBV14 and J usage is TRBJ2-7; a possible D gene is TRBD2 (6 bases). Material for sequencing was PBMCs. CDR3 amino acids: CASSQGGGTYEQYF. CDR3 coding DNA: TGTGCCAGCAGCCAAGGTGGGGGGACCTACGAGCAGTACTTC.